This T cell receptor beta chain is drawn from a study of cytomegalovirus exposure and HLA in healthy donors. Study-level results: Accurate HLA-A and HLA-B prediction from TCR beta sequences was reported for most subjects. Researchers counted about 150 TCR beta chains as cytomegalovirus-associated. Sequencing depth roughly uniform across donors was assumed in presence/absence analyses.

To note about this clone: Its antigen is undetermined.

The germline V gene has CDR1 LNHNV and CDR2 YYDKDF (reference sequence). V gave up 1 base and J gave up 6 bases; unmatched junction bases: 4. The CDR3 contains 14 residues. The PCR employed 60 Vbeta primers together with 13 Jbeta primers. Generated by immunoSEQ multiplex PCR, the TCRdb table keeps only in-frame clones and is missing some. The table shows 100,000 to 150,000 clones, with roughly four fifths occurring only once. Sequencing was carried out using PBMCs. V gene TRBV15 combines with J gene TRBJ2-7; 9 bases fit TRBD2. This receptor was obtained from a young man in good health and CMV-seronegative. The CDR3 nucleotides are TGTGCCACCAGCAGAGGGCTAGCGGGGCGCGAGCAGTACTTC. The encoded protein is CATSRGLAGREQYF. Full variable domain (missing parts from reference TRBV15 and TRBJ2-7): DAMVIQNPRYQVTQFGKPVTLSCSQTLNHNVMYWYQQKSSQAPKLLFHYYDKDFNNEADTPDNFQSRRPNTSFCFLDIRSPGLGDTAMYLCATSRGLAGREQYFGPGTRLTVT.